This T cell receptor beta chain is from a study of blood T cell repertoires in COVID-19. Study-level information: COVID-19 samples collected from the United States, Italy and Spain covered acute and convalescent phases. PBMCs, B-cell-depleted T cells, or T cells were the source of the cDNA or gDNA that made up the material.

In the study's own analysis: How many nucleated cells were present was estimated from reference gene primer amplification. The method was immunoSEQ multiplex PCR; TCRdb's version includes in-frame clones alone and lacks a portion of them. V and J calls and clone size follow that table, whereas D and trimming were derived from the DNA. In the table there are some 100,000 clones, 89% of which are singletons. Germline CDR1 and CDR2: MNHEY and SVGAGI. Trimming stripped 2 bases from V and 6 bases from J, with 13 bases between. The CDR3 extends over 15 amino acids. Material for sequencing was peripheral blood. The chain employs TRBV6-5 and TRBJ2-2, with a tentative D call TRBD2 (6 bases). This TCR came from a woman of 80 years or more with active COVID-19. The CDR3 DNA follows: TGTGCCAGCAGTTACCCCCGGGGGAGTCCCGGGGAGCTGTTTTTT. Protein: CASSYPRGSPGELFF.